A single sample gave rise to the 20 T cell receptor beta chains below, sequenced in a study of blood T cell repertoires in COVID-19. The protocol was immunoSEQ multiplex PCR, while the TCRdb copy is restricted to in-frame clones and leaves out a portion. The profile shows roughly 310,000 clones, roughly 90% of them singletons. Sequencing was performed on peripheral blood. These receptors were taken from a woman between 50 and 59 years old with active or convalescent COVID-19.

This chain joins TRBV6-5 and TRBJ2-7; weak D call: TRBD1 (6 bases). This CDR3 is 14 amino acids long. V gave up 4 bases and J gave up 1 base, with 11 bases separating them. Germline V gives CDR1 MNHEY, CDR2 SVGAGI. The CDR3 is CASSSRQESYEQYF. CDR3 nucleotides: TGTGCCAGCAGTTCCAGACAGGAGTCCTACGAGCAGTACTTC.

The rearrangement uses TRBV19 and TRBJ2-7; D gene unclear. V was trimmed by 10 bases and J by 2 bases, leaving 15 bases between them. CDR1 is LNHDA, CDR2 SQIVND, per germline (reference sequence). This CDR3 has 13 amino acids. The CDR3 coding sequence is TGTGCCACCAGGCCTGGCGAGACCTACGAGCAGTACTTC. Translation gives CATRPGETYEQYF. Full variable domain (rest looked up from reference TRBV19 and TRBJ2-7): DGGITQSPKYLFRKEGQNVTLSCEQNLNHDAMYWYRQDPGQGLRLIYYSQIVNDFQKGDIAEGYSVSREKKESFPLTVTSAQKNPTAFYLCATRPGETYEQYFGPGTRLTVT.

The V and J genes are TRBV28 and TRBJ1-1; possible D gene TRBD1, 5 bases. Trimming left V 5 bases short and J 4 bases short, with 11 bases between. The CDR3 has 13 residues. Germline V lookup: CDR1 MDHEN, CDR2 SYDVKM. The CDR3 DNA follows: TGTGCCAGCAGTCCCCAGGGTCCCACTGAAGCTTTCTTT. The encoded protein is CASSPQGPTEAFF.

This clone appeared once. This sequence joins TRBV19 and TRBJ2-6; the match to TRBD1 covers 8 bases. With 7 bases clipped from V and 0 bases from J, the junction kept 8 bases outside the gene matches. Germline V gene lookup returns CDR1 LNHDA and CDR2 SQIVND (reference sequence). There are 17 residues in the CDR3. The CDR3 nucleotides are TGTGCCAGTATGTGGACAGGGAGACGCTCTGGGGCCAACGTCCTGACTTTC. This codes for CASMWTGRRSGANVLTF.

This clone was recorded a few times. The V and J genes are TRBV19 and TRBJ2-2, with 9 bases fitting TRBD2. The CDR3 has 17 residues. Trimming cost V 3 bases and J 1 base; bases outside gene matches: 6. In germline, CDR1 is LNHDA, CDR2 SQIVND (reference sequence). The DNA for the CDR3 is TGTGCCAGTAGTATCCTCCGACTAGCGGTGAACACCGGGGAGCTGTTTTTT. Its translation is CASSILRLAVNTGELFF.

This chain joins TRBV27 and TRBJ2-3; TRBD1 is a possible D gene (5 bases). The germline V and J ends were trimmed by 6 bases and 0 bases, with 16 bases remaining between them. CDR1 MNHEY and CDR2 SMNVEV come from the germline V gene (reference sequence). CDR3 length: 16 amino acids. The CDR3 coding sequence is TGTGCCAGCAGCACTAAACGGACATCAAGCACAGATACGCAGTATTTT. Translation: CASSTKRTSSTDTQYF.

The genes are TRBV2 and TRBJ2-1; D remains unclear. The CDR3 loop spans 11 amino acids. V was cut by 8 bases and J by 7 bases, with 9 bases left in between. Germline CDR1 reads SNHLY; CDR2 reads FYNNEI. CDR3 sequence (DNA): TGTGCCAGCCGCGCCGGGAATGAGCAGTTCTTC. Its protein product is CASRAGNEQFF.

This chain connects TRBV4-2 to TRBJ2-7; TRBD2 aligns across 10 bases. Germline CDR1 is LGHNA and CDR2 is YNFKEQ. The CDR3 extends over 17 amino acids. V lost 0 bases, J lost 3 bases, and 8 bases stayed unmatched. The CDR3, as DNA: TGTGCCAGCAGCCAAGAGGGTAGAGTAGCGGGAGGCTACGAGCAGTACTTC. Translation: CASSQEGRVAGGYEQYF.

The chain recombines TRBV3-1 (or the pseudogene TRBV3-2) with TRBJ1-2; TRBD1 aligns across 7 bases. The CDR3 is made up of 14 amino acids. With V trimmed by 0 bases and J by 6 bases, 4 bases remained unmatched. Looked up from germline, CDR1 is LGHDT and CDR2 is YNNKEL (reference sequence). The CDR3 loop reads CASSQDDRVDGYTF. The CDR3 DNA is TGTGCCAGCAGCCAAGACGACAGGGTGGATGGCTACACCTTC.

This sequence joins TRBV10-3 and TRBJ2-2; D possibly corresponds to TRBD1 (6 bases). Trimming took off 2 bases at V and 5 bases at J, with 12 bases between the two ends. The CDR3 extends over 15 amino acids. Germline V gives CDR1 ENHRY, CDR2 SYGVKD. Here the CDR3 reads CAISERQGSTGELFF. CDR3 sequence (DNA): TGTGCCATCAGTGAGCGTCAGGGGAGTACCGGGGAGCTGTTTTTT.

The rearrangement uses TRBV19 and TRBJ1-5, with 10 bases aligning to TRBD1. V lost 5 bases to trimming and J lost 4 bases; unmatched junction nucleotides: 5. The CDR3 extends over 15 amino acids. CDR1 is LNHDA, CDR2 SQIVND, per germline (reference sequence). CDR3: CASSPGGQGNQPQHF. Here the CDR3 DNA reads TGTGCCAGTAGTCCGGGGGGACAGGGGAATCAGCCCCAGCATTTT.

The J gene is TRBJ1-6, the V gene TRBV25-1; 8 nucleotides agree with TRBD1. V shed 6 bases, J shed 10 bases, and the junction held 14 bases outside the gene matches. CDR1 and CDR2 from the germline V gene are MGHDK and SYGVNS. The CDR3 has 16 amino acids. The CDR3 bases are TGTGCCAGCAGCCAAATGGGGGGGCAGGGGGCCTCACCCCTCCACTTT. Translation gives CASSQMGGQGASPLHF. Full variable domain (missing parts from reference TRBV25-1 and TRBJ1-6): EADIYQTPRYLVIGTGKKITLECSQTMGHDKMYWYQQDPGMELHLIHYSYGVNSTEKGDLSSESTVSRIRTEHFPLTLESARPSHTSQYLCASSQMGGQGASPLHFGNGTRLTVT.

The CDR3 DNA reads TGTGCCAGTAGTCTTCGACTAGCGGCCGATAATGAGCAGTTCTTC. Translation gives CASSLRLAADNEQFF. This rearrangement joins TRBV19 to TRBJ2-1, with 9 positions matching TRBD2. CDR1 LNHDA and CDR2 SQIVND come from the germline V gene (reference sequence). The CDR3 is 15 amino acids. Trimming at V came to 5 bases and at J to 7 bases, leaving 9 bases not matched to a gene.

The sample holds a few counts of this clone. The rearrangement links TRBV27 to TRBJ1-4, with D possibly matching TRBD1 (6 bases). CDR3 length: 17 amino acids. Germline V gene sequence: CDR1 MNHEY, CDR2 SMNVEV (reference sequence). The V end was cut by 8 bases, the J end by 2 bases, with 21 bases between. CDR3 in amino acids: CASGELGRQDTNEKLFF. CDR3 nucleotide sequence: TGTGCCAGCGGTGAGTTGGGGAGACAGGACACTAATGAAAAACTGTTTTTT.

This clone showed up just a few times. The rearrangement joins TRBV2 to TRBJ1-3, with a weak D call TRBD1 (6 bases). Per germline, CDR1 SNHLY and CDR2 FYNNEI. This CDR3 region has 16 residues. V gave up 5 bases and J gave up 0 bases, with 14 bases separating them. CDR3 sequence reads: CASSTGSPYSGNTIYF. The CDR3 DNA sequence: TGTGCCAGCAGTACAGGGTCCCCCTACTCTGGAAACACCATATATTTT. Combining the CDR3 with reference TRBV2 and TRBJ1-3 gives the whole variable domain EPEVTQTPSHQVTQMGQEVILRCVPISNHLYFYWYRQILGQKVEFLVSFYNNEISEKSEIFDDQFSVERPDGSNFTLKIRSTKLEDSAMYFCASSTGSPYSGNTIYFGEGSWLTVV.

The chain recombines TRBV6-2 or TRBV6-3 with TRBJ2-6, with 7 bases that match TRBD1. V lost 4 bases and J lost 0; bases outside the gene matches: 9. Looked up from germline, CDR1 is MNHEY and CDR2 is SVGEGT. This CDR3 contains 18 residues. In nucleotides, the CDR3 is TGTGCCAGCAGTTTCCCGGGACAGCCAAGCTCTGGGGCCAACGTCCTGACTTTC. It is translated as CASSFPGQPSSGANVLTF.

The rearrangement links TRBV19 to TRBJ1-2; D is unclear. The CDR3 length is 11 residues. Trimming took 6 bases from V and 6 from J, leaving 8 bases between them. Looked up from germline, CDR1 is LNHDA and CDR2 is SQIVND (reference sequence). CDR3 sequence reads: CASRDMNGYTF. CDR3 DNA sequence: TGTGCCAGTAGAGACATGAATGGCTACACCTTC.

The CDR3 bases are TGTGCCAGCAGTTACTCCCAGGGCGAGCAGTACTTC. Protein product: CASSYSQGEQYF. The J gene is TRBJ2-7, the V gene TRBV6-6, with a possible D match to TRBD1 (5 bases). The CDR3 loop spans 12 amino acids. CDR1 and CDR2 (germline): MNHNY, SVGAGI (reference sequence). V dropped 0 bases and J dropped 6 bases, with 6 bases sitting between them.

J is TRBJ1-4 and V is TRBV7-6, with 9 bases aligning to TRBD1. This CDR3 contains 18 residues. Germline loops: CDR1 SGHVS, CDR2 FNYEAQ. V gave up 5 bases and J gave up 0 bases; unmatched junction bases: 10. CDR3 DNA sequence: TGTGCCAGCAGCCCAGGCGGACAGGGGTTTGCAACTAATGAAAAACTGTTTTTT. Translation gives CASSPGGQGFATNEKLFF.

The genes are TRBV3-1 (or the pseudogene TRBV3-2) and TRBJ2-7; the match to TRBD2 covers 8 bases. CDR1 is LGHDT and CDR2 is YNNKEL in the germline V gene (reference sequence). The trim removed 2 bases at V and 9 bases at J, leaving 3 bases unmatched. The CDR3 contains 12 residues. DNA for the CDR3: TGTGCCAGCAGCCAACTCGGGGGGGTGCAGTACTTC. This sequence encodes CASSQLGGVQYF.